This T cell receptor (beta chain) was recorded in a study of blood T cells in healthy people across ages. Whole-study context: About one barcoded beta molecule per two T cells was the capture yield of template switching. The study's findings and limits: Per million T cells, TCR beta diversity dropped roughly linearly as age increased. Estimates of diversity drawn from one million T cells were considered underestimates.

Comment on this clonotype: Its antigen is unknown.

Germline loops: CDR1 LGHNA, CDR2 YSLEER. The J segment lost 5 bases and the V segment lost 0 bases, leaving 1 base of the junction unmatched. The CDR3 covers 14 residues. The use of a sample-barcoded 5' primer and a J-beta primer mix characterized a second PCR of roughly 7 to 12 cycles. One entry per CDR3 protein results from TCRdb running MiXCR on the 5' RACE reads. This sample has 1.5 million to 2 million distinct CDR3 sequences, with 39% found just once. Sequenced input: blood. The J gene is TRBJ1-5, the V gene TRBV4-3; 7 nucleotides agree with TRBD1. This clonotype originated in a human donor in good health. The CDR3 here is CASSQDQGDQPQHF. As DNA, the CDR3 is TGCGCCAGCAGCCAAGATCAGGGGGATCAGCCCCAGCATTTT.